Given below is one T cell receptor (beta chain) in context. This specimen comes from a study of T cell changes during pregnancy in multiple sclerosis. V gave up 2 bases and J gave up 4 bases; unmatched junction bases: 7. CDR1 is SGHTA, CDR2 FQGTGA, per germline. CDR3 length equals 16 residues. Method: immunoSEQ multiplex PCR; TCRdb's copy keeps in-frame clones and lacks some. The data show 50,000 to 70,000 clones, with 91% seen just once and over 2% held by the top ten. This TCR was sampled from a female donor in good health, enrolled as a control in a pregnancy study. The specimen comprised peripheral blood, sampled in the third trimester of pregnancy. V is TRBV7-3 and J is TRBJ2-3, with 9 bases matching TRBD2. CDR3 sequence reads: CASSLSGGGAADTQYF. The DNA for the CDR3 is TGTGCCAGCAGCTTATCGGGCGGGGGGGCCGCAGATACGCAGTATTTT.